These 20 T cell receptor beta chains share one sample of origin, sequenced in a study of neurological immune-mediated disorders. TCRdb analysed the 5' RACE reads with MiXCR anew, one entry per CDR3 protein. The sample carries 78,000 or so distinct CDR3 sequences, about 5.2% recorded once. The sequenced sample consisted of PBMCs. Receptors originate from a young woman with multiple sclerosis.

The chain recombines TRBV20-1 with TRBJ2-4; D is uncertain. Germline V gene lookup returns CDR1 DFQATT and CDR2 SNEGSKA (reference sequence). Trimming stripped 5 bases from V and 0 bases from J, with 11 bases between. CDR3 length equals 14 residues. DNA for the CDR3: TGCAGTGCTGCAGGACCTCTAGCCAAAAACATTCAGTACTTC. Amino acids: CSAAGPLAKNIQYF.

The chain employs TRBV3-1 and TRBJ2-5, with TRBD1 identical over 9 bases. Germline assignment: CDR1 LGHDT and CDR2 YNNKEL (reference sequence). This CDR3 is built from 19 residues. Losses at the gene ends were 2 bases for V and 2 bases for J; bases not matched to a gene: 15. CDR3 sequence reads: CASSQLGQGIFGEQETQYF. CDR3 nucleotide sequence: TGTGCCAGCAGCCAACTCGGACAGGGGATTTTCGGTGAGCAAGAGACCCAGTACTTC.

The chain uses TRBV7-6 and TRBJ2-7; possibly TRBD1 for D (6 bases). CDR1 is SGHVS and CDR2 is FNYEAQ in the germline V gene. V was pared by 2 bases and J by 2 bases, with 13 bases between. This CDR3 is built from 15 residues. The CDR3 reads CASSLSETGTYEQYF. The CDR3 nucleotides read TGTGCCAGCAGCTTATCGGAGACAGGAACCTACGAGCAGTACTTC.

This clonotype was detected ten times or more. The chain combines TRBV7-2 with TRBJ1-1; D not resolved. V lost 3 bases, J lost 0 bases, and 8 bases lay in between. Germline V CDR1 and CDR2: SGHTA, FQGNSA. CDR3 size: 14 residues. The CDR3 reads CASSFSWMNTEAFF. The CDR3 coding sequence is TGTGCCAGCAGCTTCAGCTGGATGAACACTGAAGCTTTCTTT.

This clonotype was seen more than once but under ten times. The chain links TRBV20-1 to TRBJ2-2, with TRBD1 matching over 8 bases. The CDR3 covers 14 residues. Looked up from germline, CDR1 is DFQATT and CDR2 is SNEGSKA (reference sequence). Trimming at V came to 4 bases and at J to 7 bases, leaving 8 bases not matched to a gene. CDR3 loop: CSAIGTGWGGELFF. The CDR3 region has the DNA TGCAGTGCTATTGGGACAGGATGGGGCGGGGAGCTGTTTTTT.

This chain uses TRBV7-2 with TRBJ1-6; 8 bases line up with TRBD1. Germline V gene sequence: CDR1 SGHTA, CDR2 FQGNSA. V trimming: 1 base; J trimming: 5 bases; junction bases outside the gene matches: 4. The CDR3 is 16 residues long. CDR3 loop: CASSLGQGAHNSPLHF. As DNA, the CDR3 is TGTGCCAGCAGCTTAGGGCAGGGGGCTCATAATTCACCCCTCCACTTT.

The table lists this clonotype with many counts. V and J are TRBV7-6 and TRBJ2-6; D is undetermined. The V end lost 8 bases, the J end lost 0 bases, and 11 bases lay between the germline ends. CDR1 is SGHVS, CDR2 FNYEAQ, per germline. The CDR3 is 15 amino acids. For the CDR3, the DNA is TGTGCCAGCGGTGGTTGGGGCTCTGGGGCCAACGTCCTGACTTTC. This gives the protein CASGGWGSGANVLTF.

This clonotype was recorded a few times. This rearrangement joins TRBV5-1 to TRBJ2-1; 12 nucleotides line up with TRBD2. Germline assignment: CDR1 SGHRS and CDR2 YFSETQ. This CDR3 is built from 17 residues. J was trimmed by 7 bases and V by 1 base; bases with no gene match: 9. The CDR3 protein is CASSLYLAGGPGNEQFF. CDR3 DNA: TGCGCCAGCAGCTTGTACCTAGCGGGAGGGCCGGGGAATGAGCAGTTCTTC.

This clonotype was counted ten times or more. The chain couples TRBV20-1 to TRBJ1-5; TRBD1 matches 8 bases. Germline V lookup: CDR1 DFQATT, CDR2 SNEGSKA (reference sequence). The CDR3 has 15 amino acids. The junction had 4 bases not matched to a gene; V was cut back by 2 bases and J by 1 base. The CDR3 loop reads CSARTPGGSNQPQHF. DNA of the CDR3: TGCAGTGCTAGAACCCCAGGGGGCAGCAATCAGCCCCAGCATTTT.

This clonotype was detected only a few times. The chain joins TRBV11-2 to TRBJ1-1; a weak D match, TRBD1 (5 bases). Germline CDR1 reads SGHAT; CDR2 reads FQNNGV. Trimming cost V 2 bases and J 3 bases, with 10 bases left between them. The CDR3 contains 14 residues. CDR3 nucleotide sequence: TGTGCCAGCAGCTTAACGGTGGGGGACACTGAAGCTTTCTTT. Its translation: CASSLTVGDTEAFF.

This clonotype was observed a few times. The V and J genes are TRBV20-1 and TRBJ2-6; tentatively, D is TRBD1 (5 bases). V gave up 3 bases and J gave up 2 bases, with 14 bases separating them. The V gene's germline CDR1 is DFQATT and CDR2 SNEGSKA (reference sequence). This CDR3 spans 16 amino acids. The DNA of the CDR3 is TGCAGTGCTAGGTCCCATCAGGGAACTGGGGCCAACGTCCTGACTTTC. Translated: CSARSHQGTGANVLTF.

At least ten counts were recorded for this clonotype. The V and J genes are TRBV5-1 and TRBJ2-7; 8 nucleotides match TRBD1. This CDR3 comprises 13 residues. The V and J ends lost 1 base and 7 bases, in that order; junction bases with no gene match: 4. Germline CDR1 reads SGHRS; CDR2 reads YFSETQ. CDR3 in DNA: TGCGCCAGCAGCTTGATACAGGGGGGAGAGCAGTACTTC. Translating it yields CASSLIQGGEQYF.

This clonotype appeared many times. This rearrangement joins TRBV12-3 or TRBV12-4 to TRBJ1-3, with a possible D match to TRBD1 (5 bases). The CDR3 sequence is 13 residues long. CDR3 bases: TGTGCTGGGGGGTCGTACTCTGGAAACACCATATATTTT. It encodes CAGGSYSGNTIYF.

This clonotype was found many times. The chain carries TRBV5-1 and TRBJ2-3; 8 bases are shared with TRBD1. Germline V gene sequence: CDR1 SGHRS, CDR2 YFSETQ. Trimming took 3 bases from V and 1 from J; bases not matched to a gene: 10. This CDR3 is 17 amino acids long. The CDR3 loop reads CASSYWKTGAGTDTQYF. As DNA, the CDR3 is TGCGCCAGCAGCTATTGGAAGACAGGGGCTGGCACAGATACGCAGTATTTT.

This clonotype was detected many times. V gene TRBV20-1 combines with J gene TRBJ1-6; D remains unclear. Trimming shortened V by 1 base and J by 5 bases, and 15 bases separated the two germline ends. The CDR3 has 16 residues. In germline, CDR1 is DFQATT, CDR2 SNEGSKA (reference sequence). The CDR3 DNA reads as TGCAGTGCTAGAGTCGCACCAGGAGCCCATAATTCACCCCTCCACTTT. As protein: CSARVAPGAHNSPLHF.

This clonotype was recorded many times. The CDR3 coding sequence is TGCGCCAGCAGCATTGCTGGACAGGGACTTGGAAACACCATATATTTT. Translating it yields CASSIAGQGLGNTIYF. The chain is built from TRBV5-1 and TRBJ1-3; the match to TRBD1 covers 8 bases. From germline, CDR1 is SGHRS and CDR2 YFSETQ. The CDR3 has 16 amino acids. V shed 4 bases and J 3 bases; nucleotides not matched to a gene: 9. Using reference TRBV5-1 and TRBJ1-3 for the parts outside the CDR3, the full variable domain is KAGVTQTPRYLIKTRGQQVTLSCSPISGHRSVSWYQQTPGQGLQFLFEYFSETQRNKGNFPGRFSGRQFSNSRSEMNVSTLELGDSALYLCASSIAGQGLGNTIYFGEGSWLTVV.

CDR3 sequence: CASSESKRETQYF. DNA for the CDR3: TGCGCCAGCAGTGAGTCGAAGAGGGAGACCCAGTACTTC. This chain joins TRBV10-2 and TRBJ2-5; D unresolved. Germline CDR1 WSHSY, CDR2 SAAADI. The CDR3 sequence is 13 residues long. V lost 0 bases and J lost 5, with 7 bases in between.

V and J are TRBV20-1 and TRBJ2-1, with 7 bases that match TRBD2. Germline V gene sequence: CDR1 DFQATT, CDR2 SNEGSKA (reference sequence). The J segment lost 8 bases and the V segment lost 6 bases, leaving 16 bases of the junction unmatched. The CDR3 is 15 amino acids. Here the CDR3 reads CSAQIASGVGYEQFF. As DNA, the CDR3 is TGCAGTGCCCAGATAGCCAGCGGGGTCGGGTATGAGCAGTTCTTC.

This clonotype came up many times. For the CDR3, the DNA is TGCAGTGCTAGTACGGAGCGGGATTACAATGAGCAGTTCTTC. Protein product: CSASTERDYNEQFF. The J gene is TRBJ2-1, the V gene TRBV20-1; 7 positions match TRBD2. The V gene's germline CDR1 is DFQATT and CDR2 SNEGSKA (reference sequence). This CDR3 spans 14 amino acids. V lost 3 bases to trimming and J lost 4 bases; unmatched junction nucleotides: 6.

V and J are TRBV28 and TRBJ1-1; D ambiguous. Per germline, CDR1 MDHEN and CDR2 SYDVKM. CDR3 size: 15 residues. V lost 5 bases and J 6 bases, leaving 19 bases between the germline ends. The CDR3 nucleotides read TGTGCCAGCAGTCCCCCCCGCGCTAGCGGAGCTGAAGCTTTCTTT. Translated: CASSPPRASGAEAFF.